This T cell receptor beta chain was recorded in a study of blood T cell repertoires in COVID-19. The overall study: The study drew acute and convalescent COVID-19 samples from the United States, Italy and Spain. Sample material is recorded as cDNA or gDNA derived from T cells, B-cell-depleted T cells, or PBMCs.

Sequenced by immunoSEQ multiplex PCR; TCRdb stores in-frame clones only, minus some. The profile shows 25,000 to 30,000 clones, around 83% of them singletons. Germline V gives CDR1 LNHDA, CDR2 SQIVND (reference sequence). The CDR3 loop spans 17 amino acids. J lost 2 bases, V lost 3 bases, and 6 bases had no gene match. Sequenced input: peripheral blood. This rearrangement joins TRBV19 to TRBJ2-3; 12 bases map to TRBD2. The receptor's source is a human donor in a cohort sampled during active COVID-19. The CDR3: CASSILTSGGLTDTQYF. CDR3 in DNA: TGTGCCAGTAGTATCCTGACTAGCGGGGGCCTCACAGATACGCAGTATTTT.